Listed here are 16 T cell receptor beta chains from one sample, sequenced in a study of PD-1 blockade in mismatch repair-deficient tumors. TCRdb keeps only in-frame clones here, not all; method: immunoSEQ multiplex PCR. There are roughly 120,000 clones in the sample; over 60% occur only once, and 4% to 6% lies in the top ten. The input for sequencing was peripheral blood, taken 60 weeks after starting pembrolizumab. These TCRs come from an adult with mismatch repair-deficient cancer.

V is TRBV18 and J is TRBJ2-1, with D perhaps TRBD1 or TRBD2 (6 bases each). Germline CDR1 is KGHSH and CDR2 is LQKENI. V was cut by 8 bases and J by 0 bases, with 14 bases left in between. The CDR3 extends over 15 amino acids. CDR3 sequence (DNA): TGTGCCAGCCGAGGGGGGACCAGCTCCTACAATGAGCAGTTCTTC. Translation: CASRGGTSSYNEQFF.

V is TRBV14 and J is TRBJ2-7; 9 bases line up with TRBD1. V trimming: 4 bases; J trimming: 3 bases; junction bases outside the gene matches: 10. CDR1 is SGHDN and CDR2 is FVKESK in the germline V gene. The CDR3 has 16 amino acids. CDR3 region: CASSRLTGGGIYEQYF. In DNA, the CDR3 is TGTGCCAGCAGCCGACTTACAGGGGGCGGTATCTACGAGCAGTACTTC.

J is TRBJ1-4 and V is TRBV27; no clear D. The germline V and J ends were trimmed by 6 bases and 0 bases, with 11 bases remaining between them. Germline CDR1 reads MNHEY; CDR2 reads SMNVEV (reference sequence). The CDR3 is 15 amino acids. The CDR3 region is CASSPSAATNEKLFF. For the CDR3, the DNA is TGTGCCAGCAGCCCTTCCGCAGCAACTAATGAAAAACTGTTTTTT.

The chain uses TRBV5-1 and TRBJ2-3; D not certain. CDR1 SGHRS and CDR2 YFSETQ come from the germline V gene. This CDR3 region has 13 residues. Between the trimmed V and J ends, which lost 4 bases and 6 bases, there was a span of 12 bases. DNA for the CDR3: TGCGCCAGCAGCCTTGTGATGGGGGATACGCAGTATTTT. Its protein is CASSLVMGDTQYF. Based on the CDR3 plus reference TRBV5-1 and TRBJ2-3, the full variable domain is KAGVTQTPRYLIKTRGQQVTLSCSPISGHRSVSWYQQTPGQGLQFLFEYFSETQRNKGNFPGRFSGRQFSNSRSEMNVSTLELGDSALYLCASSLVMGDTQYFGPGTRLTVL.

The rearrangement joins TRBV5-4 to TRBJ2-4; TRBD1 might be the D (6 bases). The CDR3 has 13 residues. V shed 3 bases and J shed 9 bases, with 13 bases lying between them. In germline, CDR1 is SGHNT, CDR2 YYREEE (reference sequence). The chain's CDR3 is CASSSGDGGIQYF. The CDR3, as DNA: TGTGCCAGCAGCTCAGGGGACGGAGGCATTCAGTACTTC.

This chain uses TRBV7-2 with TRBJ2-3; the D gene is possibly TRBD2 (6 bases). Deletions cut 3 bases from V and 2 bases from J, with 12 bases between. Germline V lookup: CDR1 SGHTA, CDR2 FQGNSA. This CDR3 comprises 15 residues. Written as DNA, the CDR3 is TGTGCCAGCAGCTTCACGGGGAGGTCCACAGATACGCAGTATTTT. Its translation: CASSFTGRSTDTQYF.

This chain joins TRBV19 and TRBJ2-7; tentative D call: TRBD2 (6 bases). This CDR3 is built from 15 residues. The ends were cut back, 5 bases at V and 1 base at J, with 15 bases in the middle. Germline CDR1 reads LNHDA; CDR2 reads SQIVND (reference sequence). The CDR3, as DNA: TGTGCCAGTAGTTTTTCCGGGGGACCATCCTACGAGCAGTACTTC. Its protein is CASSFSGGPSYEQYF.

The CDR3 nucleotides are TGTGCCAGCAGCTTAAGGCCCGGGGGCAAGTGGGGCACAGATACGCAGTATTTT. This gives the protein CASSLRPGGKWGTDTQYF. The V and J genes are TRBV7-3 and TRBJ2-3; perhaps D is TRBD1 or TRBD2 (6 bases each). With 1 base removed from V and 1 base from J, the gap between germline ends came to 18 bases. This CDR3 is built from 18 residues. Germline V gives CDR1 SGHTA, CDR2 FQGTGA.

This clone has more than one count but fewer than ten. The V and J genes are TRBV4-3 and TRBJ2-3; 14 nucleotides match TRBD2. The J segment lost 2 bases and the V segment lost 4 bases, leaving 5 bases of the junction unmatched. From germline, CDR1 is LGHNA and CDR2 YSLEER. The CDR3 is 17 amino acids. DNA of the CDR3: TGCGCCAGCAGCCGGGGACTAGCGGGAGACTCCACAGATACGCAGTATTTT. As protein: CASSRGLAGDSTDTQYF.

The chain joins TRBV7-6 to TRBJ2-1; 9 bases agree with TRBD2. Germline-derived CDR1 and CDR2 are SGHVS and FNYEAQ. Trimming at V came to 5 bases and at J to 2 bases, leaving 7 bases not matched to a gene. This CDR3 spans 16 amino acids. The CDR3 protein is CASSATLAGPYNEQFF. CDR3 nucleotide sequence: TGTGCCAGCAGCGCTACCCTAGCGGGGCCCTACAATGAGCAGTTCTTC.

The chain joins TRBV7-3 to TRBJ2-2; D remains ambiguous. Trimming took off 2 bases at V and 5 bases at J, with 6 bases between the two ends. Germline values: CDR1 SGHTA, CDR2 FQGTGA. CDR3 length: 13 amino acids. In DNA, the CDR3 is TGTGCCAGCAGCTTAGGAAGAACCGGGGAGCTGTTTTTT. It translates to CASSLGRTGELFF.

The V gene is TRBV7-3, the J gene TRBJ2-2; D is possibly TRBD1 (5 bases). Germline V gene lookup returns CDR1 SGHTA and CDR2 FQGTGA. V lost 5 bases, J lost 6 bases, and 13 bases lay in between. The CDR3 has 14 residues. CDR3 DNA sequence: TGTGCCAGCAGCCGAGAAATGGGGCCCGGGGAGCTGTTTTTT. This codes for CASSREMGPGELFF.

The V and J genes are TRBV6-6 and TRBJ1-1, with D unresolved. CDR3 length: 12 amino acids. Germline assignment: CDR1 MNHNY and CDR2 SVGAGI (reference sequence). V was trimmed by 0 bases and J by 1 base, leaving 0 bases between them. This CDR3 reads CASSYSNTEAFF. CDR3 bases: TGTGCCAGCAGTTACTCGAACACTGAAGCTTTCTTT.

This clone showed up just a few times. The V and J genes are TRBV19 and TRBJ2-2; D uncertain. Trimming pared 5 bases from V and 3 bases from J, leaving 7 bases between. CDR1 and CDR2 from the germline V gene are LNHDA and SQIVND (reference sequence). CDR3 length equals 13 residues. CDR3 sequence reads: CASSFSYTGELFF. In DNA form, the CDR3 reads TGTGCCAGTAGTTTTTCATACACCGGGGAGCTGTTTTTT.

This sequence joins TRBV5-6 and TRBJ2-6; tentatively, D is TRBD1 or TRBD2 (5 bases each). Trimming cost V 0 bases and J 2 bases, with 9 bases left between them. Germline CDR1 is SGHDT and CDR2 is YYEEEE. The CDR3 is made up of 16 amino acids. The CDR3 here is CASSLGGGTGANVLTF. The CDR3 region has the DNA TGTGCCAGCAGCTTGGGTGGGGGTACTGGGGCCAACGTCCTGACTTTC. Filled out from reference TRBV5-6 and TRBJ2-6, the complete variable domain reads DAGVTQSPTHLIKTRGQQVTLRCSPKSGHDTVSWYQQALGQGPQFIFQYYEEEERQRGNFPDRFSGHQFPNYSSELNVNALLLGDSALYLCASSLGGGTGANVLTFGAGSRLTVL.

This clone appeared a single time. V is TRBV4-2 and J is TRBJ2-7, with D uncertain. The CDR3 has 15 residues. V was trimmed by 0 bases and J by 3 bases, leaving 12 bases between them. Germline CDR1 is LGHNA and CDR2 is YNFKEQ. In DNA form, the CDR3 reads TGTGCCAGCAGCCAAGATCCAGGCGGTGGCTACGAGCAGTACTTC. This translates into CASSQDPGGGYEQYF.